The 4 T cell receptor beta chains below all came from one sample that was sequenced in a study of T-cell memory formation after mild COVID-19. TCRdb ran MiXCR on the 5' RACE reads and lists one entry per CDR3 protein. The sample records roughly 350,000 distinct CDR3 sequences, around 30% being singletons. The sequenced material came from PBMCs or a T cell subset sorted from them (not recorded which). All receptors derive from an adult woman who had mild COVID-19 (a few samples of this study predate the infection). Cell type and time point are not known.

The gene calls are TRBV20-1 and TRBJ2-3; 10 nucleotides agree with TRBD2. This CDR3 contains 16 residues. V was clipped by 0 bases and J by 4 bases; unmatched bases: 7. Germline V gives CDR1 DFQATT, CDR2 SNEGSKA (reference sequence). CDR3 sequence reads: CSARDQASGGPDTQYF. The CDR3 DNA reads as TGCAGTGCTAGAGATCAGGCTAGCGGGGGTCCAGATACGCAGTATTTT.

In this sample, this clonotype turned up a few times. The CDR3 sequence is CASSLGSEAFF. Here the CDR3 DNA reads TGTGCCAGCAGTTTAGGGAGTGAAGCTTTCTTT. This sequence joins TRBV12-3 or TRBV12-4 and TRBJ1-1; unclear D gene. Between the trimmed V and J ends, which lost 1 base and 7 bases, there was a span of 4 bases. This CDR3 has 11 residues.

V is TRBV21-1 and J is TRBJ2-2; the D call of TRBD1 is as the table states it, not checked on the DNA. TRBV21-1 is flagged as a pseudogene. The CDR3 extends over 17 amino acids. This chain's CDR3 is CASSKGTGPLGTGELFF. CDR3 DNA: TGTGCCAGCAGCAAGGGGACAGGGCCCTTAGGCACCGGGGAGCTGTTTTTT.

The rearrangement joins TRBV14 to TRBJ1-6, with 7 bases aligning to TRBD1. V was pared by 6 bases and J by 9 bases, with 14 bases of the junction left unmatched. In germline, CDR1 is SGHDN, CDR2 FVKESK. The CDR3 length is 16 residues. CDR3 in DNA: TGTGCCAGCAGTCACGGTGGGACGTACAGGGGTTCACCCCTCCACTTT. Its protein product is CASSHGGTYRGSPLHF.